This is a list of T cell receptor beta chains from one sample in a study of shared clonotypes between healthy human individuals. Measured with immunoSEQ multiplex PCR; TCRdb has only the in-frame clones, and not every one. The table includes about 1.1 million clones, around 78% detected once. The sample comprised memory CD4+ T cells from PBMCs. These receptors all stem from a man aged 18 to 30 in good health. Some clones in this sample may be carry-over from other donors' samples. CDR3s include the opening cysteine and the closing phenylalanine or tryptophan. The order of the fields is V gene, clone size, J gene, CDR3 length, CDR3 protein. The listing skips clone size in some rows; elsewhere it reads once, few, many or a size class.

V: TRBV7-6
size: many
J: TRBJ1-4
length: 12
CDR3: CASSLASGKLFF

V: TRBV5-1
size: .
J: TRBJ2-2
length: 16
CDR3: CASSGPGAGETGELFF

V: TRBV5-1
size: .
J: TRBJ1-3
length: 14
CDR3: CASSLDGSGNTIYF

V: TRBV6-1
size: few
J: TRBJ1-5
length: 14
CDR3: CASSRTGGNQPQHF

V: TRBV9
size: .
J: TRBJ1-1
length: 15
CDR3: CASSPTGQRNTEAFF

V: TRBV6-5
size: .
J: TRBJ1-2
length: 16
CDR3: CASSYPTTQGARGYTF

V: TRBV6-5
size: .
J: TRBJ2-2
length: 14
CDR3: CASSRQGNTGELFF

V: TRBV7-8
size: .
J: TRBJ2-3
length: 19
CDR3: CASSLEVSGRGHLTDTQYF

V: TRBV5-6
size: .
J: TRBJ2-1
length: 14
CDR3: CASSRTSGRARQFF

V: TRBV7-3
size: .
J: TRBJ2-7
length: 14
CDR3: CASSPREGTYEQYF

V: TRBV2
size: .
J: TRBJ2-2
length: 15
CDR3: CASSYTGGAEGELFF

V: TRBV11-3
size: few
J: TRBJ1-1
length: 13
CDR3: CASSLDGGTEAFF